This T cell receptor (beta chain) was captured by sequencing in a study of vaccination effects on CD4 cells after COVID-19. Whole-study findings and limits: The study had few convalescent patients and no early post-infection timepoints. At late timepoints after vaccination, vaccine- and infection-induced clones shrank markedly.

About this clone itself: The antigen is unknown.

The ViraFEST assay expanded antigen-specific CD4+ T cells with viral peptide pools before sequencing. Cultured cells yielded isolated CD4+ T cells after around 9 days. Absence of prior SARS-CoV-2 infection characterized the vaccine recipients, who showed negative nucleocapsid antibodies. They grew under 2.5 million PBMC in each well, adding about 10 IU/ml IL-2 and roughly 9.3 ug/ml peptides. TCRdb's copy holds only in-frame clones and misses some; the assay was immunoSEQ multiplex PCR. Here the sample spans about 27,000 clones, more than 65% being singletons. The material was CD4+ T cells from PBMCs cultured with HCoV-NL63 spike peptides, obtained before COVID-19 vaccination. The sequence derives from a human donor who received a COVID-19 vaccine.

CDR3 DNA: TGTGCCATCAGTGAGTCGAGAGGCAACGCTAATCAGCCCCAGCATTTT. Its protein product is CAISESRGNANQPQHF. The genes are TRBV10-3 and TRBJ1-5, with no clear D. In germline, CDR1 is ENHRY, CDR2 SYGVKD. The CDR3 is 16 residues long. Trimming removed 0 bases from V and 4 bases from J, with 13 bases in between.